This TCR beta chain was identified during a study of CD8 T cells in Susac syndrome. Study-wide findings and caveats: The study conceded that its TCR sequencing and HLA analysis involved relatively few individuals.

Points on this clonotype: What it binds is not known.

Random-hexamer reverse transcription was applied to roughly 0.45 to 1 ug RNA. Amplification of TCR beta CDR3 spanned 54 Vbeta and 13 Jbeta via immunoSEQ multiplex PCR. TCRdb redid the calling of the immunoSEQ multiplex PCR reads with MiXCR, one entry per CDR3 protein. The table records about 430,000 distinct CDR3 sequences, about 85% of them present only once. The CDR3 consists of 13 residues. V shed 5 bases and J shed 0 bases, with 8 bases lying between them. The sequenced target, TCR beta, came from blood CD8+ and CD4+ T cells. Purification of the CD8+ and CD4+ T cells relied on negative isolation, and TEMRA cells underwent FACS enrichment.

The receptor's source is a human donor with multiple sclerosis. Sequencing used CD8+ T cells from PBMCs. The chain joins TRBV12-3 or TRBV12-4 to TRBJ2-7, with D tentatively TRBD1 or TRBD2 (5 bases each). The CDR3 nucleotides are TGTGCCAGCAGTGGGACGTTCTCCTACGAGCAGTACTTC. Its protein is CASSGTFSYEQYF.